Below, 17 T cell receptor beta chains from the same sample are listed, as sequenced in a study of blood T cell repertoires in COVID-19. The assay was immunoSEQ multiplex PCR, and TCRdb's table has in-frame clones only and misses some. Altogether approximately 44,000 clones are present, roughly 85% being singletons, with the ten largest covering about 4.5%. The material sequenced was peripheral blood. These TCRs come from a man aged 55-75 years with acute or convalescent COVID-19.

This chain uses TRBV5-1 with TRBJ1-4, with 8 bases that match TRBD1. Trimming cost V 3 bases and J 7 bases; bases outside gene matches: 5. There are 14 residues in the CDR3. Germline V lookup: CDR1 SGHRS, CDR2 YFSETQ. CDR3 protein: CASSSSGGSEKLFF. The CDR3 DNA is TGCGCCAGCAGCTCATCAGGGGGCAGTGAAAAACTGTTTTTT.

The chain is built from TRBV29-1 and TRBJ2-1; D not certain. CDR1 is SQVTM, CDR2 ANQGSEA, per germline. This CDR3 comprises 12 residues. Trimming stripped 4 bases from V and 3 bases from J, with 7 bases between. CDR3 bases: TGCAGCGTTGTAAGAGACTACAATGAGCAGTTCTTC. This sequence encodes CSVVRDYNEQFF.

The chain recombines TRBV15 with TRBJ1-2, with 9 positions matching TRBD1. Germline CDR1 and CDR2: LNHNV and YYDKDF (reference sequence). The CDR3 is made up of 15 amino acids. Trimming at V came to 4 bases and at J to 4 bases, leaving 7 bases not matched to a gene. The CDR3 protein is CATSKQKGQGYGYTF. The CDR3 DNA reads TGTGCCACCAGCAAACAAAAGGGACAGGGCTATGGCTACACCTTC.

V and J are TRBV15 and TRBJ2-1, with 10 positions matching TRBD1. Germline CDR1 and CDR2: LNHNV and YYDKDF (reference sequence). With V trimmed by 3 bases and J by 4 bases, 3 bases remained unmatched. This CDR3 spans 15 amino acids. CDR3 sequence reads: CATSRRTGGYNEQFF. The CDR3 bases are TGTGCCACCAGCAGGAGGACAGGGGGGTACAATGAGCAGTTCTTC.

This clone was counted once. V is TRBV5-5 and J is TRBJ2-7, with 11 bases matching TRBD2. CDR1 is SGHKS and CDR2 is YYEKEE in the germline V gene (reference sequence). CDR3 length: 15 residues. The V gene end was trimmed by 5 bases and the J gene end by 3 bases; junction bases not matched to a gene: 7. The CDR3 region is CASRMGLAENYEQYF. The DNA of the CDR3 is TGTGCCAGCAGAATGGGACTAGCGGAGAACTACGAGCAGTACTTC.

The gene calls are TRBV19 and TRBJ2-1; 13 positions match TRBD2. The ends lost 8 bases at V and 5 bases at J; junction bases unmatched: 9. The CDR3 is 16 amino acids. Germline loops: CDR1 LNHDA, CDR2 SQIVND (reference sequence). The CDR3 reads CASRLAGGPGDNEQFF. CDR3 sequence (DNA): TGTGCCAGTCGACTAGCGGGGGGCCCAGGGGACAATGAGCAGTTCTTC.

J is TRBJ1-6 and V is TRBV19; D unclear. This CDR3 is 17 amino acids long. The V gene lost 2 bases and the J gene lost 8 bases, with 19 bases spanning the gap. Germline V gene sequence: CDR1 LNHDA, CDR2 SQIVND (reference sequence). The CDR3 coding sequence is TGTGCCAGTAGTATATTCCGTGGGCAGGACTTCGATTCACCCCTCCACTTT. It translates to CASSIFRGQDFDSPLHF.

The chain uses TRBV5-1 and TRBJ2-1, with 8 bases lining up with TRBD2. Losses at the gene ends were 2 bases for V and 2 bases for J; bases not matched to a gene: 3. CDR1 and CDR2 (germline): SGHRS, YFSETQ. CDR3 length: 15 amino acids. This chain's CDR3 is CASSLNSGAYNEQFF. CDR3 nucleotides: TGCGCCAGCAGCTTAAATAGCGGGGCCTACAATGAGCAGTTCTTC.

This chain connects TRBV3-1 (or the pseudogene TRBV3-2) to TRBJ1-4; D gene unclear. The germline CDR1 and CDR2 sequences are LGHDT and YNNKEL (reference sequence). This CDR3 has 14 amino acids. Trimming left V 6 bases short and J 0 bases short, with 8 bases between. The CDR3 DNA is TGTGCCAGCAGTTTCTCGGCAACTAATGAAAAACTGTTTTTT. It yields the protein CASSFSATNEKLFF.

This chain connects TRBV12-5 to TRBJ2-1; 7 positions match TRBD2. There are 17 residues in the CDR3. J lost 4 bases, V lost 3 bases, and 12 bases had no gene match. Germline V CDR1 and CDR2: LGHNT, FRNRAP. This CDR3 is CASGFPPVRGGYNEQFF. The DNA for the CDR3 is TGTGCTAGTGGTTTCCCCCCGGTTCGCGGGGGTTACAATGAGCAGTTCTTC.

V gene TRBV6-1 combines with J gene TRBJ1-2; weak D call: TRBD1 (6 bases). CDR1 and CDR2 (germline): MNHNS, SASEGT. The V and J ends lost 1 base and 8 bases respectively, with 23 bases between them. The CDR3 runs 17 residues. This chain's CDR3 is CASSEEGWDTQAGGYTF. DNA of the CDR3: TGTGCCAGCAGTGAAGAGGGGTGGGACACCCAGGCTGGAGGCTACACCTTC.

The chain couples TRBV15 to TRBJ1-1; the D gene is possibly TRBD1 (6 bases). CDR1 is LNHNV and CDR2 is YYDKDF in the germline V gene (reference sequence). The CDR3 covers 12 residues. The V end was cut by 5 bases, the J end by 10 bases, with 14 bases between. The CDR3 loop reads CATSGRGDRAFF. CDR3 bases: TGTGCCACCAGCGGGAGGGGGGATCGAGCTTTCTTT.

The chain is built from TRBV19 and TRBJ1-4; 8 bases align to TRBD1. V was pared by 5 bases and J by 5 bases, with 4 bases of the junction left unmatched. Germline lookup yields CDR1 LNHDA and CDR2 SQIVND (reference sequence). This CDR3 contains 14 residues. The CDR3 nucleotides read TGTGCCAGTAGTTTACAGGGGGGGAATGAAAAACTGTTTTTT. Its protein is CASSLQGGNEKLFF.

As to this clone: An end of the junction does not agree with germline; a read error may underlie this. CDR3 protein: CASSLSTSGTALIRVNQQFF. DNA of the CDR3: TGTGCCAGCAGCCTCTCAACCTCAGGGACAGCCCTGATAAGGGTCAATCAGCAGTTCTTC. The V call is TRBV3-1 (or the pseudogene TRBV3-2), the J call TRBJ2-1, with 7 bases aligning to TRBD1. This CDR3 is 20 amino acids long. Per the germline V gene, CDR1 is LGHDT and CDR2 is YNNKEL (reference sequence).

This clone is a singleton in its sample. The CDR3 region is CAWRVEKSYTF. As DNA, the CDR3 is TGTGCCTGGAGAGTCGAGAAGAGCTACACCTTC. V is TRBV30 and J is TRBJ1-2, with D unresolved. The CDR3 runs 11 residues. V lost 3 bases and J 9 bases, leaving 11 bases between the germline ends. The V gene's germline CDR1 is GTSNPN and CDR2 SVGIG (reference sequence). The entire variable domain, with the rest obtained from reference TRBV30 and TRBJ1-2, is as follows: SQTIHQWPATLVQPVGSPLSLECTVEGTSNPNLYWYRQAAGRGLQLLFYSVGIGQISSEVPQNLSASRPQDRQFILSSKKLLLSDSGFYLCAWRVEKSYTFGSGTRLTVV.

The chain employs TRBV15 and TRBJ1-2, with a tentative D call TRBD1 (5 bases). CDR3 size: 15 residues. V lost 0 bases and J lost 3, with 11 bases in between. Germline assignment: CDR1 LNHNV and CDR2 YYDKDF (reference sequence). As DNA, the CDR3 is TGTGCCACCAGCAGAGATCGTCCAGGGCACTATGGCTACACCTTC. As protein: CATSRDRPGHYGYTF.

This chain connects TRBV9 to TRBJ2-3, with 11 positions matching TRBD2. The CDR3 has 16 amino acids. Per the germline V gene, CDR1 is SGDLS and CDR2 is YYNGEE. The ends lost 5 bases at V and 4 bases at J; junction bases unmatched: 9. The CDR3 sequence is CASSATPSGGSDTQYF. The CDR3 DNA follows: TGTGCCAGCAGTGCCACCCCTAGCGGGGGGTCAGATACGCAGTATTTT. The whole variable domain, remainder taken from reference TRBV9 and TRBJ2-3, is DSGVTQTPKHLITATGQRVTLRCSPRSGDLSVYWYQQSLDQGLQFLIQYYNGEERAKGNILERFSAQQFPDLHSELNLSSLELGDSALYFCASSATPSGGSDTQYFGPGTRLTVL.